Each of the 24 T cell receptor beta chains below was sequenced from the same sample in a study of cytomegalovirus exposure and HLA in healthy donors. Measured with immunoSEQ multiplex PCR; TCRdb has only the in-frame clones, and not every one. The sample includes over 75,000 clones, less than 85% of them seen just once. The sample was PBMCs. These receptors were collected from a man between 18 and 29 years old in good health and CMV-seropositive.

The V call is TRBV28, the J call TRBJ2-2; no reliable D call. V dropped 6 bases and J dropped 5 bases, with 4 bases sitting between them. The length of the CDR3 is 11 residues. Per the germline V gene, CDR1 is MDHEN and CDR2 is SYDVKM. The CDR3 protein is CASSGTGELFF. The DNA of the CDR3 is TGTGCCAGCAGCGGGACCGGGGAGCTGTTTTTT.

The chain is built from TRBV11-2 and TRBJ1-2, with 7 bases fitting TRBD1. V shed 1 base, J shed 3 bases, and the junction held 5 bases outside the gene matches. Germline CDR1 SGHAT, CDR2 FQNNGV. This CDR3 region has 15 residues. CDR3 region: CASSLGGGAYYGYTF. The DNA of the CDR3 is TGTGCCAGCAGCTTAGGAGGGGGCGCTTACTATGGCTACACCTTC.

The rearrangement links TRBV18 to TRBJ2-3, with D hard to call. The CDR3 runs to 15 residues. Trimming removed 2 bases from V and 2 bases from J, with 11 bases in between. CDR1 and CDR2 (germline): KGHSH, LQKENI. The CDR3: CASSPSPRATDTQYF. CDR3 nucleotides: TGTGCCAGCTCACCATCTCCAAGAGCCACAGATACGCAGTATTTT.

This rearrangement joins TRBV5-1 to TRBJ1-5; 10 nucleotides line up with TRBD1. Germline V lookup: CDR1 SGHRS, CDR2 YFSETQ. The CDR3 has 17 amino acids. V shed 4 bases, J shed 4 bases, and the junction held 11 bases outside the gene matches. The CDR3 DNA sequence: TGCGCCAGCAGCCCATGGGGGGGGACAGGGGTAAATCAGCCCCAGCATTTT. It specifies CASSPWGGTGVNQPQHF. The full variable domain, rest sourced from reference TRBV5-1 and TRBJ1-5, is KAGVTQTPRYLIKTRGQQVTLSCSPISGHRSVSWYQQTPGQGLQFLFEYFSETQRNKGNFPGRFSGRQFSNSRSEMNVSTLELGDSALYLCASSPWGGTGVNQPQHFGDGTRLSIL.

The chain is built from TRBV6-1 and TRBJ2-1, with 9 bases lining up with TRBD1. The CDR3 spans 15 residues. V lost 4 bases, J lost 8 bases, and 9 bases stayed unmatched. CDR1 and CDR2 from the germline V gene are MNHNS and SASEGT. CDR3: CASSAHRGLIDEQFF. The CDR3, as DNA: TGTGCCAGCAGTGCCCACAGGGGGCTTATCGATGAGCAGTTCTTC.

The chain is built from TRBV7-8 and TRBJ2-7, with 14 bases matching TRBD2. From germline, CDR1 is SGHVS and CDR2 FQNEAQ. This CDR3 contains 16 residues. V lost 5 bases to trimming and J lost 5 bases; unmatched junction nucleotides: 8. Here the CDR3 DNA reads TGTGCCAGCAGCCCTCCGACTAGCGGGAGGGGGAACGAGCAGTACTTC. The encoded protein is CASSPPTSGRGNEQYF.

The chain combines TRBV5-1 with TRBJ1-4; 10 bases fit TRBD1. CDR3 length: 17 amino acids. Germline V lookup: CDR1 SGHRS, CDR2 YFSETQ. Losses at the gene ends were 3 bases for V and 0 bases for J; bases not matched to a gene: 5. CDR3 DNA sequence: TGCGCCAGCAGCTGGGACAGGGGATCTCCAACTAATGAAAAACTGTTTTTT. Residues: CASSWDRGSPTNEKLFF. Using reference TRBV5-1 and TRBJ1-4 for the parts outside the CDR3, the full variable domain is KAGVTQTPRYLIKTRGQQVTLSCSPISGHRSVSWYQQTPGQGLQFLFEYFSETQRNKGNFPGRFSGRQFSNSRSEMNVSTLELGDSALYLCASSWDRGSPTNEKLFFGSGTQLSVL.

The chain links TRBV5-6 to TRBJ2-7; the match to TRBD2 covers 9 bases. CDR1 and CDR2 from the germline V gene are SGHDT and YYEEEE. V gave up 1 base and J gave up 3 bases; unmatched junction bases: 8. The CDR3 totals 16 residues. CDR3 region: CASSLTGGRAIYEQYV. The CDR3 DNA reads TGTGCCAGCAGCTTGACGGGCGGGAGGGCCATCTACGAGCAGTACGTC.

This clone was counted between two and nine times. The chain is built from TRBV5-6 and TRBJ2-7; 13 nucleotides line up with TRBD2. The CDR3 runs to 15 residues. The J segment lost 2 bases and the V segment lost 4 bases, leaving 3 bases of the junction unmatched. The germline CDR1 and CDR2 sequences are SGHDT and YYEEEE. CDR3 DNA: TGTGCCAGCAGCCTCGGACTAGCGGGAGCCTACGAGCAGTACGTC. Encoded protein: CASSLGLAGAYEQYV.

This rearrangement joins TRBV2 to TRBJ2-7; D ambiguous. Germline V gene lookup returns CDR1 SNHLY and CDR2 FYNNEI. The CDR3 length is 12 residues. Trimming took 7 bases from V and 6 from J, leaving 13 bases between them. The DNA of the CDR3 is TGTGCCAGCAACCAGGAAAGCCGCGAGCAGTACGTC. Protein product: CASNQESREQYV.

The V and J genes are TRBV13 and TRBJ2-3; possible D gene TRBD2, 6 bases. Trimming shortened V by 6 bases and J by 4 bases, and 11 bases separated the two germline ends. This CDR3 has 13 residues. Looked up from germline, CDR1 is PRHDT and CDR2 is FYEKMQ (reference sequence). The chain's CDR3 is CASSPPGADTQYF. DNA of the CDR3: TGTGCCAGCAGTCCCCCGGGGGCAGATACGCAGTATTTT.

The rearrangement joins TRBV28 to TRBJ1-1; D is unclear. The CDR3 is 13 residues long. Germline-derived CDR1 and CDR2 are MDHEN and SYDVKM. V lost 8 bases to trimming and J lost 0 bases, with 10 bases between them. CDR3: CASRKTVNTEAFF. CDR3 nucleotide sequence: TGTGCCAGCCGTAAAACAGTGAACACTGAAGCTTTCTTT. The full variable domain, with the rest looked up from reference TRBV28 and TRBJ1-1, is DVKVTQSSRYLVKRTGEKVFLECVQDMDHENMFWYRQDPGLGLRLIYFSYDVKMKEKGDIPEGYSVSREKKERFSLILESASTNQTSMYLCASRKTVNTEAFFGQGTRLTVV.

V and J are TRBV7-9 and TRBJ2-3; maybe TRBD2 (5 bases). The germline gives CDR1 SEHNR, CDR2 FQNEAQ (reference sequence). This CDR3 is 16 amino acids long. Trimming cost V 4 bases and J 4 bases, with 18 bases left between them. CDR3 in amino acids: CASSSTLTRSSDTQYF. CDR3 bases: TGTGCCAGCAGCTCCACACTCACTAGGAGTTCAGATACGCAGTATTTT. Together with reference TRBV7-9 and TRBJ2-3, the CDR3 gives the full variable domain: DTGVSQNPRHKITKRGQNVTFRCDPISEHNRLYWYRQTLGQGPEFLTYFQNEAQLEKSRLLSDRFSAERPKGSFSTLEIQRTEQGDSAMYLCASSSTLTRSSDTQYFGPGTRLTVL.

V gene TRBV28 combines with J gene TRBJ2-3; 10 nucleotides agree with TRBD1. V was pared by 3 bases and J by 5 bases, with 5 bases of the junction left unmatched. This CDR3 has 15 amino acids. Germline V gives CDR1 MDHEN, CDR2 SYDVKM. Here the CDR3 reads CASSLTGGAGDTQYF. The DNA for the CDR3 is TGTGCCAGCAGTTTGACAGGGGGCGCGGGAGATACGCAGTATTTT.

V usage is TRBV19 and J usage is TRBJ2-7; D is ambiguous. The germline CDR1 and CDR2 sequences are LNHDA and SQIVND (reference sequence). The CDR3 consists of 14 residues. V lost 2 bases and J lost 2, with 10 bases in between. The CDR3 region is CASSIITTTYEQYV. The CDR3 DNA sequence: TGTGCCAGTAGTATAATAACAACTACCTACGAGCAGTACGTC.

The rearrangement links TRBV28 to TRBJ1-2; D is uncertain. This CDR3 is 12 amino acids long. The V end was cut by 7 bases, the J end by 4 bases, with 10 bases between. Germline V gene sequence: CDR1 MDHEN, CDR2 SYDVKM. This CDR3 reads CASTPGVYGYTF. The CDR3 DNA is TGTGCCAGCACCCCCGGGGTCTATGGCTACACCTTC.

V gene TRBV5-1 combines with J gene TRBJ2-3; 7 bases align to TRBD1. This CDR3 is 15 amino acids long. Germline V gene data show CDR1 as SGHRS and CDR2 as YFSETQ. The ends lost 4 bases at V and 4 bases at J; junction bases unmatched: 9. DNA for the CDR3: TGCGCCAGCAGCGATCGGACAGGAGGCGCAGATACGCAGTATTTT. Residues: CASSDRTGGADTQYF.

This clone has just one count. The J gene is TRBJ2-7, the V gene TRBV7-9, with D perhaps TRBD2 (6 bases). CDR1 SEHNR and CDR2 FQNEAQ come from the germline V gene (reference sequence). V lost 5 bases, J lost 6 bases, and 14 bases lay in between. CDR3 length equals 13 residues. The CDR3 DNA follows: TGTGCCAGCAGCCCCCCGGGGGTGGTCGAGCAGTACTTC. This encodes CASSPPGVVEQYF.

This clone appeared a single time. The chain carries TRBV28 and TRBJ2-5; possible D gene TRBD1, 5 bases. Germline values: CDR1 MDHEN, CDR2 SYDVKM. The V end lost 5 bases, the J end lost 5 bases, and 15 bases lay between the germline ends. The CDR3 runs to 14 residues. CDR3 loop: CASSGASLSETQYF. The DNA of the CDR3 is TGTGCCAGCAGTGGGGCCAGCTTGAGCGAGACCCAGTACTTC.

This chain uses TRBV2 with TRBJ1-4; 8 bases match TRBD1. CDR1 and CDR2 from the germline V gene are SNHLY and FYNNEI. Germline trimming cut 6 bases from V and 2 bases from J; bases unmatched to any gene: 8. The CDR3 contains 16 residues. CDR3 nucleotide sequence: TGTGCCAGCAGGGAACAGGGGGTGGTTACTAATGAAAAACTGTTTTTT. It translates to CASREQGVVTNEKLFF. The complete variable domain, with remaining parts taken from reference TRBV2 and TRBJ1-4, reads EPEVTQTPSHQVTQMGQEVILRCVPISNHLYFYWYRQILGQKVEFLVSFYNNEISEKSEIFDDQFSVERPDGSNFTLKIRSTKLEDSAMYFCASREQGVVTNEKLFFGSGTQLSVL.

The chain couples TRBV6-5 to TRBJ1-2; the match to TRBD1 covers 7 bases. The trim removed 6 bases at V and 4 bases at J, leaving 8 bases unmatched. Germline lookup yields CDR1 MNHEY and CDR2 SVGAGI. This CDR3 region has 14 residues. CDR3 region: CASRGSTGRYGYTF. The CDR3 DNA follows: TGTGCCAGCAGGGGCTCGACAGGGCGCTATGGCTACACCTTC.

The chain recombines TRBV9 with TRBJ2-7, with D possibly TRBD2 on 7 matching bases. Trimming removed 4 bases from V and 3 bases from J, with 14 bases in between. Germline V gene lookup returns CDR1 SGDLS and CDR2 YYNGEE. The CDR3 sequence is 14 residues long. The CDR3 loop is CASSPEGGSYEQYF. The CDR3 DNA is TGTGCCAGCAGCCCGGAGGGGGGGAGCTACGAGCAGTACTTC.

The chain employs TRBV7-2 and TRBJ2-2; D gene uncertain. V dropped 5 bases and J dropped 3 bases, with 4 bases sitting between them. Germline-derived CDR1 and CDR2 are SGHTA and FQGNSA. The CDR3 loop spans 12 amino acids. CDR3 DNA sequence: TGTGCCAGCAGCCTCTACACCGGGGAGCTGTTTTTT. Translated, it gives CASSLYTGELFF.

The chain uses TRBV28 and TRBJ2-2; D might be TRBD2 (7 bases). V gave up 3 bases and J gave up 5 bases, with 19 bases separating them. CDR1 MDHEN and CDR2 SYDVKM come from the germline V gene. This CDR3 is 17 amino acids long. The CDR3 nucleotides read TGTGCCAGCAGTTTTGGGGGGGGCGTGGTTCGAACCGGGGAGCTGTTTTTT. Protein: CASSFGGGVVRTGELFF.